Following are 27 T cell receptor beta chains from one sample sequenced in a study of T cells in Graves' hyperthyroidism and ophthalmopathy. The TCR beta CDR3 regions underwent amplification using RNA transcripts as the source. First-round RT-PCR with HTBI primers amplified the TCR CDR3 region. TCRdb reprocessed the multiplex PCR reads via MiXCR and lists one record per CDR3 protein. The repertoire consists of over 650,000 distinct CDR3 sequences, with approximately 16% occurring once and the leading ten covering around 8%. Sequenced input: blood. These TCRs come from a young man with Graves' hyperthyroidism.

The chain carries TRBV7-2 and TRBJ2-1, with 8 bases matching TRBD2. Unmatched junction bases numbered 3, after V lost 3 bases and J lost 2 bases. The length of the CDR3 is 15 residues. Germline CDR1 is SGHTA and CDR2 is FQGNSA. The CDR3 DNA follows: TGTGCCAGCAGCTTCAGACTAGCGACCTACAATGAGCAGTTCTTC. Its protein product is CASSFRLATYNEQFF.

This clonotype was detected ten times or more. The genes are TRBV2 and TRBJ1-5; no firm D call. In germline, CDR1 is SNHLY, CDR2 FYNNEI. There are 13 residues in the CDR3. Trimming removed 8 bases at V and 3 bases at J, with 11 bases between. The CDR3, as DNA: TGTGCCAGCCGGGCCGAGATCAATCAGCCCCAGCATTTT. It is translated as CASRAEINQPQHF.

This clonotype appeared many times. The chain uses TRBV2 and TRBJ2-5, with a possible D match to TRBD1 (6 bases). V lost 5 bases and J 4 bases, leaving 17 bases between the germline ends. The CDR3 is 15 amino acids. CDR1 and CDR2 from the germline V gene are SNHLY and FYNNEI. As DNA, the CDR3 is TGTGCCAGCAGTTCCGGGACACTAAGTGGAGAGACCCAGTACTTC. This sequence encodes CASSSGTLSGETQYF.

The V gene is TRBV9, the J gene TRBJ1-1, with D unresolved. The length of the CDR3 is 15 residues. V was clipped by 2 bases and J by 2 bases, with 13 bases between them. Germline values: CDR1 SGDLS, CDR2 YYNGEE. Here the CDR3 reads CASSVGGGDNTEAFF. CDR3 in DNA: TGTGCCAGCAGCGTGGGTGGTGGGGATAACACTGAAGCTTTCTTT.

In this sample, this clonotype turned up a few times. CDR3 amino acids: CASRADRGENIQYF. For the CDR3, the DNA is TGTGCCAGCAGGGCGGACAGGGGGGAAAACATTCAGTACTTC. The chain employs TRBV6-1 and TRBJ2-4, with 10 bases lining up with TRBD1. In germline, CDR1 is MNHNS, CDR2 SASEGT. The junction had 4 bases not matched to a gene; V was cut back by 6 bases and J by 5 bases. This CDR3 contains 14 residues.

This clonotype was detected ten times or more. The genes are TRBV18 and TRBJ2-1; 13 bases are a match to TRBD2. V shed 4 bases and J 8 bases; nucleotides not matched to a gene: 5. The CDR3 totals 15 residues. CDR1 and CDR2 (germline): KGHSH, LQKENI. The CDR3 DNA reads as TGTGCCAGCTCACTCGGGACTAGCGGGGACGATGAGCAGTTCTTC. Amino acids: CASSLGTSGDDEQFF.

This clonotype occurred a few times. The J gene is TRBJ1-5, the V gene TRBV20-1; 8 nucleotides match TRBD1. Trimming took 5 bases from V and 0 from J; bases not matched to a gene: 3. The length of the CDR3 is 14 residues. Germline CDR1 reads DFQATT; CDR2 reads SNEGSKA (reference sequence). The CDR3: CSAWTGSSNQPQHF. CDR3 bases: TGCAGTGCTTGGACAGGGTCTAGCAATCAGCCCCAGCATTTT.

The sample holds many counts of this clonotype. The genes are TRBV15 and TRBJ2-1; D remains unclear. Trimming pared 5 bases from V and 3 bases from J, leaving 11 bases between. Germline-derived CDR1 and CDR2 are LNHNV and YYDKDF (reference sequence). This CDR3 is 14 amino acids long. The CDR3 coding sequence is TGTGCCACCAGCGCTCGGGCGGACTACAATGAGCAGTTCTTC. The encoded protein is CATSARADYNEQFF.

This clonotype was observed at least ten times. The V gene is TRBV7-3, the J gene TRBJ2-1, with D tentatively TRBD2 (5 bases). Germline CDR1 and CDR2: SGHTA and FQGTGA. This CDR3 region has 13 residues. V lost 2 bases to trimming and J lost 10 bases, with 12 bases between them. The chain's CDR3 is CASSLASFGEQFF. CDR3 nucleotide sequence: TGTGCCAGCAGCTTAGCTAGCTTCGGGGAGCAGTTCTTC.

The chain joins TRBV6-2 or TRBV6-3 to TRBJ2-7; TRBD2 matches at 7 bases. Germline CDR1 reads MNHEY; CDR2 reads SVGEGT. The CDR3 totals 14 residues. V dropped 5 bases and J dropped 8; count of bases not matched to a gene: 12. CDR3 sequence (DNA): TGTGCCAGCAGTCTTCAGCGGGGTGGAGCTAAGCAGTACTTC. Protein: CASSLQRGGAKQYF.

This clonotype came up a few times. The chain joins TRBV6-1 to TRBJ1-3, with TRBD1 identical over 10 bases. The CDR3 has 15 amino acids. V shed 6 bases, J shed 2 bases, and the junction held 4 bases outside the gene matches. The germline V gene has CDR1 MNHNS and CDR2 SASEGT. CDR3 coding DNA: TGTGCCAGCAGACCCGGGACAGGGGCTGGAAACACCATATATTTT. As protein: CASRPGTGAGNTIYF.

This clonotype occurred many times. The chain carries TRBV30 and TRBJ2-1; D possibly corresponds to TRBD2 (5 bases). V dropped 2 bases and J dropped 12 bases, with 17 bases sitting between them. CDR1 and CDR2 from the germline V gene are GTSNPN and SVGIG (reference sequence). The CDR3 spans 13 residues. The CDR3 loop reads CAWSRMGRDPQFF. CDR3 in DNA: TGTGCCTGGAGTCGAATGGGTCGGGATCCGCAGTTCTTC.

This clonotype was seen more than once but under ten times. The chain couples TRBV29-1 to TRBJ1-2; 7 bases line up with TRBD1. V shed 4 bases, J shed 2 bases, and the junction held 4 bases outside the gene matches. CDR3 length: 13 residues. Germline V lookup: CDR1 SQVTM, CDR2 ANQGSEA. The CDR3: CSVAPGQNYGYTF. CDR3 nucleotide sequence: TGCAGCGTTGCCCCGGGACAGAACTATGGCTACACCTTC.

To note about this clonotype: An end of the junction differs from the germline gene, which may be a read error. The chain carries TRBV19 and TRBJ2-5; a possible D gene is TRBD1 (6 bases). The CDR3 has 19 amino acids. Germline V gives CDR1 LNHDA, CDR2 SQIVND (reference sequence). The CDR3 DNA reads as TGTGCCAGTAGTATAGATCACTCCCTCGGAATGGTTCCAGGGGAGACCCAGCACTTC. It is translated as CASSIDHSLGMVPGETQHF.

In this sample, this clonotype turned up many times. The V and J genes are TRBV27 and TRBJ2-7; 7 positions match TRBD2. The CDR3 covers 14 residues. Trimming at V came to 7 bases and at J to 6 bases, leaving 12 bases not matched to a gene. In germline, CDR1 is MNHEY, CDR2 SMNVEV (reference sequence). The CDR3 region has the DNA TGTGCCAGCACCGCCCGGGGGGAGTACATCGAGCAGTACTTC. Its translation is CASTARGEYIEQYF.

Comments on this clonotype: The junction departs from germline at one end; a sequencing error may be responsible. In DNA form, the CDR3 reads TGTGACAGCAGCCAAGATACAGGATCTATCTACAATGAGCAGTTCTTC. As protein: CDSSQDTGSIYNEQFF. The rearrangement uses TRBV3-1 and TRBJ2-1, with D possibly TRBD1 on 5 matching bases. Germline CDR1 is LGHDT and CDR2 is YNNKEL (reference sequence). This CDR3 comprises 16 residues.

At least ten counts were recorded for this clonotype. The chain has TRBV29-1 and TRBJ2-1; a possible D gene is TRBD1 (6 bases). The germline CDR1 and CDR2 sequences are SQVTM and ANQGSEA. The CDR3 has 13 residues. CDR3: CRGSGQPYNEQFF. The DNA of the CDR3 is TGCAGGGGGTCGGGACAACCCTACAATGAGCAGTTCTTC.

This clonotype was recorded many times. CDR3 nucleotides: TGTGCCAGCAGTGAAACGGGACTAGCGAGGCATGAGCAGTTCTTC. This translates into CASSETGLARHEQFF. V gene TRBV2 combines with J gene TRBJ2-1; TRBD2 matches at 10 bases. The CDR3 extends over 15 amino acids. V lost 2 bases to trimming and J lost 8 bases; unmatched junction nucleotides: 6. The germline CDR1 and CDR2 sequences are SNHLY and FYNNEI. Variable domain in full (rest from reference TRBV2 and TRBJ2-1): EPEVTQTPSHQVTQMGQEVILRCVPISNHLYFYWYRQILGQKVEFLVSFYNNEISEKSEIFDDQFSVERPDGSNFTLKIRSTKLEDSAMYFCASSETGLARHEQFFGPGTRLTVL.

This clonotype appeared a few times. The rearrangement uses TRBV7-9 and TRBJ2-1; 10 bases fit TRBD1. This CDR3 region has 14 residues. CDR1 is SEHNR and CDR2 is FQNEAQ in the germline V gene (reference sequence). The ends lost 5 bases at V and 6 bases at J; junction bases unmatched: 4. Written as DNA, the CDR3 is TGTGCCAGCAGCCACCGGGACAGGGGCAATGAGCAGTTCTTC. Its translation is CASSHRDRGNEQFF.

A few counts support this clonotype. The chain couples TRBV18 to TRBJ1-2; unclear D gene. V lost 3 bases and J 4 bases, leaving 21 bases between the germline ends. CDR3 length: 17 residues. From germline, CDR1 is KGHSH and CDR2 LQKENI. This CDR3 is CASSPRFTVSLSYGYTF. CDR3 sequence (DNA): TGTGCCAGCTCACCGCGGTTTACTGTATCCCTGTCCTATGGCTACACCTTC. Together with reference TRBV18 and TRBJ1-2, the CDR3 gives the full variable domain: NAGVMQNPRHLVRRRGQEARLRCSPMKGHSHVYWYRQLPEEGLKFMVYLQKENIIDESGMPKERFSAEFPKEGPSILRIQQVVRGDSAAYFCASSPRFTVSLSYGYTFGSGTRLTVV.

The CDR3 spells CSAARTGVAEQYF. CDR3 DNA sequence: TGCAGTGCCGCCAGGACAGGGGTAGCCGAGCAGTACTTC. The chain combines TRBV20-1 with TRBJ2-7, with 9 bases identical to TRBD1. This CDR3 has 13 amino acids. J was trimmed by 6 bases and V by 6 bases; bases with no gene match: 9. The germline V gene encodes CDR1 DFQATT and CDR2 SNEGSKA (reference sequence).

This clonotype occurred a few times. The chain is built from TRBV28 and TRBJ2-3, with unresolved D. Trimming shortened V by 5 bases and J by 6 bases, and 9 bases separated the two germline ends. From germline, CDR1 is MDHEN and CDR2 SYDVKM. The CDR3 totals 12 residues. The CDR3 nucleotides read TGTGCCAGCAGTCTGCCTTTGGATACGCAGTATTTT. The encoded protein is CASSLPLDTQYF.

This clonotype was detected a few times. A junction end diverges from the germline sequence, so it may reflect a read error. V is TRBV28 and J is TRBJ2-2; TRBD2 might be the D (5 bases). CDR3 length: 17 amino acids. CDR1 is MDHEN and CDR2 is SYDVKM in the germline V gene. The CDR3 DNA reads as TGTGCCACCACAAGTCCAGGAGGCCGCTCGAACACCGGGGAGCCGTTTTTT. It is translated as CATTSPGGRSNTGEPFF.

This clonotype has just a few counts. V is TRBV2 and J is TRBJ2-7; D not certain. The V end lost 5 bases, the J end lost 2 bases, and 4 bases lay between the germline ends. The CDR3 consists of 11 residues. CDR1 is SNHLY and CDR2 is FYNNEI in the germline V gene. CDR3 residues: CASSYPYEQYF. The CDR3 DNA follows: TGTGCCAGCAGTTATCCCTACGAGCAGTACTTC.

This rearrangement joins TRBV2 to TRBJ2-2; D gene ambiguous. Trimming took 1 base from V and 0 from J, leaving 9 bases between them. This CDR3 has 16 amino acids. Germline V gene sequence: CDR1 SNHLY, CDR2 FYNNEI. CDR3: CASSEDRPSNTGELFF. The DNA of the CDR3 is TGTGCCAGCAGTGAAGACAGACCCTCGAACACCGGGGAGCTGTTTTTT.

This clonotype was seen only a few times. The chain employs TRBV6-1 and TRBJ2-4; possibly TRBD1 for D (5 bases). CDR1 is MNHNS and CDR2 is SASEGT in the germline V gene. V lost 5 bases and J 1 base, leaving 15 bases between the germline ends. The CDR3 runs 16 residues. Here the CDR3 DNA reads TGTGCCAGCAGTCCAGGACATCTTGTTGCCAAAAACATTCAGTACTTC. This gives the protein CASSPGHLVAKNIQYF.

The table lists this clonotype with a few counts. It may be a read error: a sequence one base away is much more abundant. The CDR3 loop is CAGSFLTGQGILYEQYF. The CDR3 DNA follows: TGTGCCGGCAGTTTTCTCACAGGACAGGGCATCCTCTACGAGCAGTACTTC. The V and J genes are TRBV28 and TRBJ2-7, with 8 bases identical to TRBD1. This CDR3 is built from 17 residues. CDR1 is MDHEN and CDR2 is SYDVKM in the germline V gene.